This T cell receptor (beta chain) was observed in a study of blood T cells in healthy people across ages. Looking at the study overall: There was about one barcoded beta molecule captured by template switching per two T cells.

CDR1 and CDR2 (germline): KGHDR, SFDVKD. The ends were cut back, 4 bases at V and 4 bases at J, with 13 bases in the middle. The CDR3 has 15 residues. This clonotype was counted only a few times. Antigen: not known. Study outcomes and limitations: Diversity estimated from one million T cells was considered an underestimate.

The second PCR ran roughly 7 to 11 cycles with a sample-barcoded 5' primer and J-beta primers. Every single cDNA molecule received a tag from a template-switch adaptor with 12 random nucleotides. TCRdb re-called the 5' RACE reads through MiXCR, storing one row per CDR3 protein. The profile shows 1.5 million to 2 million distinct CDR3 sequences, 28% of them singletons. Extraction of total RNA produced a minimum of 5.5 micrograms from each sample. The source is a woman between 25 and 40 years old in good health. The specimen sequenced was blood. The chain has TRBV24-1 and TRBJ1-5; maybe TRBD1 (6 bases). CDR3 loop: CATSERGRWNQPQHF. CDR3 coding DNA: TGTGCCACCAGTGAGAGGGGGAGGTGGAATCAGCCCCAGCATTTT.